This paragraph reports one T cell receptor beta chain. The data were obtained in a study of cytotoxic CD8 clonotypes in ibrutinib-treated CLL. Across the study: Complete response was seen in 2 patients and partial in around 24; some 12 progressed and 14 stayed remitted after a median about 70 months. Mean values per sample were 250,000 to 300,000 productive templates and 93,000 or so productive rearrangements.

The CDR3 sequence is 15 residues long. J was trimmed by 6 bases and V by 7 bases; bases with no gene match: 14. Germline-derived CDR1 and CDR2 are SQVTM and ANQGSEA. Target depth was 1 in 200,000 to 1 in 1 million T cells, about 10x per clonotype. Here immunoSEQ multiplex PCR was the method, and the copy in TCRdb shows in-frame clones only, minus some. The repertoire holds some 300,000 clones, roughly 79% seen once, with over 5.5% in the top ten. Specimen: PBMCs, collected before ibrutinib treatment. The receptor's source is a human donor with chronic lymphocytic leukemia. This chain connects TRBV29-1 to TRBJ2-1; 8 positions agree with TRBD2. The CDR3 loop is CSGRSAGAFSNEQFF. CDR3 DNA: TGCAGCGGCCGATCAGCGGGAGCCTTCTCCAATGAGCAGTTCTTC.